This is a list of T cell receptor beta chains from one sample in a study of preoperative IRX-2 immunotherapy in early breast cancer. The assay was immunoSEQ multiplex PCR, and TCRdb's table has in-frame clones only and misses some. The table includes under 50,000 clones, 65% to 90% detected once. This sample comprised lymph node tissue, obtained after IRX-2 immunotherapy. These receptors were obtained from a human donor with breast cancer. The CDR3 runs from the conserved cysteine through the conserved F or W. The D gene is left open where the match is weak. The size field is filled for only some rows; it gives once, few, many or a size class.

d_call: -
v_call: TRBV12-5
j_call: TRBJ2-5
clone_size: -
cdr3_nt: TGTGCCAGCTCGCCGTCGGGGGGCGCGAAGACCCAGTACTTC
cdr3_aa: CASSPSGGAKTQYF

d_call: -
v_call: TRBV11-3
j_call: TRBJ1-6
clone_size: -
cdr3_nt: TGTGCCAGCAGGGGGCGTGGCTATAATTCACCCCTCCACTTT
cdr3_aa: CASRGRGYNSPLHF

d_call: TRBD1
v_call: TRBV7-6
j_call: TRBJ2-7
clone_size: -
cdr3_nt: TGTGCCAGCAGCCTCTTGCGGACAGGGGGCGAGTACGAGCAGTACTTC
cdr3_aa: CASSLLRTGGEYEQYF

d_call: -
v_call: TRBV15
j_call: TRBJ1-5
clone_size: -
cdr3_nt: TGTGCCACCAGCAGAGACTCGGCCGGCAGTGAGGTGGCCCAGCATTTT
cdr3_aa: CATSRDSAGSEVAQHF

d_call: TRBD1
v_call: TRBV11-3
j_call: TRBJ2-5
clone_size: -
cdr3_nt: TGTGCCAGCAGCTTGGGGACAGTCGAGGAGACCCAGTACTTC
cdr3_aa: CASSLGTVEETQYF

d_call: TRBD1
v_call: TRBV11-3
j_call: TRBJ2-3
clone_size: few
cdr3_nt: TGTGCCAGCAGCTTAAGGAAACAGGGGGGTTGGACAGATACGCAGTATTTT
cdr3_aa: CASSLRKQGGWTDTQYF

d_call: -
v_call: TRBV6-8
j_call: TRBJ2-2
clone_size: -
cdr3_nt: TGTGCCAGCGGTCCTTGGGGCACCGGGGAGCTGTTTTTT
cdr3_aa: CASGPWGTGELFF

d_call: TRBD1
v_call: TRBV6-8
j_call: TRBJ1-2
clone_size: -
cdr3_nt: TGTGCCAGCAGTGGACAGGGTTACTATGGCTACACCTTC
cdr3_aa: CASSGQGYYGYTF

d_call: -
v_call: TRBV6-8
j_call: TRBJ1-5
clone_size: once
cdr3_nt: TGTGCCAGCAGATCGGTTGTAGGGGCCGGCAATCAGCCCCAGCATTTT
cdr3_aa: CASRSVVGAGNQPQHF

d_call: -
v_call: TRBV28
j_call: TRBJ1-2
clone_size: -
cdr3_nt: TGTGCCAGCAGTTACCCGGGACGAGCTAACTATGGCTACACCTTC
cdr3_aa: CASSYPGRANYGYTF

d_call: -
v_call: TRBV11-3
j_call: TRBJ1-3
clone_size: few
cdr3_nt: TGTGCCAGCAGTCAAGGACGGTATCCCAACTCTGGAAACACCATATATTTT
cdr3_aa: CASSQGRYPNSGNTIYF

d_call: -
v_call: TRBV6-8
j_call: TRBJ2-3
clone_size: -
cdr3_nt: TGTGCCAGCAGTTACTCTCCAGATACGCAGTATTTT
cdr3_aa: CASSYSPDTQYF

d_call: -
v_call: TRBV19
j_call: TRBJ1-1
clone_size: -
cdr3_nt: TGTGCCAGTAGCAAGGGCCAGAACACTGAAGCTTTCTTT
cdr3_aa: CASSKGQNTEAFF

d_call: -
v_call: TRBV5-1
j_call: TRBJ2-3
clone_size: -
cdr3_nt: TGCGCCAGCAGCTTGGAGGCTAGCGGCACAGATACGCAGTATTTT
cdr3_aa: CASSLEASGTDTQYF

d_call: TRBD2
v_call: TRBV11-3
j_call: TRBJ2-7
clone_size: -
cdr3_nt: TGTGCCAGCAGCCCCCGGGGGAGGGCCGACGAGCAGTACTTC
cdr3_aa: CASSPRGRADEQYF

d_call: -
v_call: TRBV19
j_call: TRBJ2-1
clone_size: -
cdr3_nt: TGTGCCAGTAGTATAGATCGGGGCCATGAGCAGTTCTTC
cdr3_aa: CASSIDRGHEQFF

d_call: -
v_call: TRBV15
j_call: TRBJ2-6
clone_size: -
cdr3_nt: TGTGCCACCAGCAGAGGGGCAACCCCGTCTGGGGCCAACGTCCTGACTTTC
cdr3_aa: CATSRGATPSGANVLTF

d_call: TRBD1
v_call: TRBV11-3
j_call: TRBJ1-2
clone_size: few
cdr3_nt: TGTGCCAGCAGCGGACTGACAGGGATTAACTATGGCTACACCTTC
cdr3_aa: CASSGLTGINYGYTF

d_call: TRBD2
v_call: TRBV6-8
j_call: TRBJ2-7
clone_size: -
cdr3_nt: TGTGCCAGCACCTGGACTAGCGGGGGGCTCGCCTACGAGCAGTACTTC
cdr3_aa: CASTWTSGGLAYEQYF

d_call: -
v_call: TRBV14
j_call: TRBJ1-2
clone_size: -
cdr3_nt: TGTGCCAGCAGCCAAGATGCCCGGCGTAATGGGGGCTACACCTTC
cdr3_aa: CASSQDARRNGGYTF

d_call: -
v_call: TRBV18
j_call: TRBJ2-2
clone_size: -
cdr3_nt: TGTGCCAGCTCACCGGAAAGCCTGTTCGCGAACACCGGGGAGCTGTTTTTT
cdr3_aa: CASSPESLFANTGELFF

d_call: -
v_call: TRBV12-1
j_call: TRBJ2-7
clone_size: -
cdr3_nt: TGTGCCAGCAACCCAGCGGGGGGGTCCTACGAGCAGTACTTC
cdr3_aa: CASNPAGGSYEQYF

d_call: TRBD1
v_call: TRBV29-1
j_call: TRBJ1-4
clone_size: once
cdr3_nt: TGCAGCGTTGAAGGGGACAGCAATATGGGAAAACTGTTTTTT
cdr3_aa: CSVEGDSNMGKLFF

d_call: TRBD1
v_call: TRBV10-2
j_call: TRBJ2-7
clone_size: -
cdr3_nt: TGCGCCAGCAGTGGGGGACAGGGGACCTTCTACGAGCAGTACTTC
cdr3_aa: CASSGGQGTFYEQYF

d_call: -
v_call: TRBV7-6
j_call: TRBJ2-1
clone_size: -
cdr3_nt: TGTGCCAGCAGCTTAGGAGCGGGCTCTAGGATGTGGAAATCCTACAATGAGCAGTTCTTC
cdr3_aa: CASSLGAGSRMWKSYNEQFF

d_call: TRBD2
v_call: TRBV18
j_call: TRBJ2-7
clone_size: once
cdr3_nt: TGTGCCAGCTCACCAAAGCGGGGGGGCGGCGAGCAGTACTTC
cdr3_aa: CASSPKRGGGEQYF

d_call: -
v_call: TRBV7-2
j_call: TRBJ2-2
clone_size: once
cdr3_nt: TGTGCCAGCACCCTTAGTGGGGCGGTGGAGGCCGGGGAGCTGTTTTTT
cdr3_aa: CASTLSGAVEAGELFF

d_call: TRBD1
v_call: TRBV23-1
j_call: TRBJ1-4
clone_size: -
cdr3_nt: TGCGCCAGCAGCTCCGGACAGGGAGGAGAAAGGTTTTTT
cdr3_aa: CASSSGQGGERFF

d_call: TRBD1
v_call: TRBV30
j_call: TRBJ1-1
clone_size: -
cdr3_nt: TGTGCCTGGACGGACAGGCCGAACACTGAAGCTTTCTTT
cdr3_aa: CAWTDRPNTEAFF

d_call: TRBD1
v_call: TRBV19
j_call: TRBJ2-7
clone_size: -
cdr3_nt: TGTGCCAGTAGTAGAGCCCTGGGACAGGGGGCCTCGCTACCGAGATATGAGCAGTACTTC
cdr3_aa: CASSRALGQGASLPRYEQYF

d_call: -
v_call: TRBV6-8
j_call: TRBJ1-2
clone_size: -
cdr3_nt: TGTGCCAGCAGTTACTCACGGGAGCCCCATGGCTACACCTTC
cdr3_aa: CASSYSREPHGYTF

d_call: TRBD1
v_call: TRBV6-8
j_call: TRBJ2-7
clone_size: -
cdr3_nt: TGTGCCAGCAGTCAGGGGGCGTACTACGAGCAGTACTTC
cdr3_aa: CASSQGAYYEQYF

d_call: TRBD1
v_call: TRBV6-8
j_call: TRBJ2-3
clone_size: -
cdr3_nt: TGTGCCAGCAGTTACACTCGTCCCGGGACAGCACAGGGGACGCAGTATTTT
cdr3_aa: CASSYTRPGTAQGTQYF

d_call: -
v_call: TRBV18
j_call: TRBJ2-3
clone_size: -
cdr3_nt: TGTGCCAGCTCACAAAACTCGAGGCCTGGGCGTAGCACAGATACGCAGTATTTT
cdr3_aa: CASSQNSRPGRSTDTQYF

d_call: -
v_call: TRBV11-3
j_call: TRBJ2-2
clone_size: once
cdr3_nt: TGTGCCAGCAGCTTGGGCCAGCAAAACACCGGGGAGCTGTTTTTT
cdr3_aa: CASSLGQQNTGELFF

d_call: -
v_call: TRBV11-3
j_call: TRBJ2-5
clone_size: -
cdr3_nt: TGTGCCAGCAGCGGCCAGGTAGGGGGAGAGACCCAGTACTTC
cdr3_aa: CASSGQVGGETQYF

d_call: -
v_call: TRBV6-4
j_call: TRBJ2-5
clone_size: -
cdr3_nt: TGTGCCAGCAGTATACGGGACTCCCAAGAGACCCAGTACTTC
cdr3_aa: CASSIRDSQETQYF

d_call: -
v_call: TRBV10-3
j_call: TRBJ2-2
clone_size: -
cdr3_nt: TGTGCCATCAGTGCGCAGGCCGACACCGGGGAGCTGTTTTTT
cdr3_aa: CAISAQADTGELFF

d_call: TRBD2
v_call: TRBV18
j_call: TRBJ2-5
clone_size: few
cdr3_nt: TGTGCCAGCTCATCCGGACTAGCGGGGGCCCAAGAGACCCAGTACTTC
cdr3_aa: CASSSGLAGAQETQYF

d_call: TRBD1
v_call: TRBV29-1
j_call: TRBJ2-7
clone_size: -
cdr3_nt: TGCAGCGTTGAGTTGGGGACAGGGACCTACGAGCAGTACTTC
cdr3_aa: CSVELGTGTYEQYF

d_call: -
v_call: TRBV6-8
j_call: TRBJ1-1
clone_size: -
cdr3_nt: TGTGCCAGCAGTTACTCGAGCCTTCAGGTCTTGAACACTGAAGCTTTCTTT
cdr3_aa: CASSYSSLQVLNTEAFF

d_call: -
v_call: TRBV6-8
j_call: TRBJ1-5
clone_size: -
cdr3_nt: TGTGCCAGCAGAGATCTCGGGGGATCGGATCAGCCCCAGCATTTT
cdr3_aa: CASRDLGGSDQPQHF

d_call: -
v_call: TRBV30
j_call: TRBJ2-1
clone_size: few
cdr3_nt: TGTGCCTGGACCGTCCGGACTGATGTCGCCTACAATGAGCAGTTCTTC
cdr3_aa: CAWTVRTDVAYNEQFF

d_call: TRBD2
v_call: TRBV28
j_call: TRBJ2-3
clone_size: -
cdr3_nt: TGTGCCAGCGGGACTAGCGGGACAGATACGCAGTATTTT
cdr3_aa: CASGTSGTDTQYF

d_call: -
v_call: TRBV6-8
j_call: TRBJ1-2
clone_size: -
cdr3_nt: TGTGCCAGCAGTAGGACGGGATCTAACTATGGCTACACCTTC
cdr3_aa: CASSRTGSNYGYTF

d_call: -
v_call: TRBV25-1
j_call: TRBJ2-3
clone_size: -
cdr3_nt: TGTGCCAGCAGTGGGAGTGGACCAGATACGCAGTATTTT
cdr3_aa: CASSGSGPDTQYF

d_call: TRBD1
v_call: TRBV29-1
j_call: TRBJ2-3
clone_size: -
cdr3_nt: TGCAGCGTTGAAAGTCGAGACAGGGGGTTGTCAGATACGCAGTATTTT
cdr3_aa: CSVESRDRGLSDTQYF

d_call: -
v_call: TRBV7-4
j_call: TRBJ1-1
clone_size: -
cdr3_nt: TGTGCCAGCAGCTTGGCGGTGGGAAACACTGAAGCTTTCTTT
cdr3_aa: CASSLAVGNTEAFF

d_call: TRBD2
v_call: TRBV11-3
j_call: TRBJ2-1
clone_size: -
cdr3_nt: TGTGCCAGCAGCAGGGGAGCGGGGGGATTATACAATGAGCAGTTCTTC
cdr3_aa: CASSRGAGGLYNEQFF

d_call: -
v_call: TRBV30
j_call: TRBJ2-7
clone_size: few
cdr3_nt: TGTGCCTGCAGTCGAGGAGGAACCTACGAGCAGTACTTC
cdr3_aa: CACSRGGTYEQYF